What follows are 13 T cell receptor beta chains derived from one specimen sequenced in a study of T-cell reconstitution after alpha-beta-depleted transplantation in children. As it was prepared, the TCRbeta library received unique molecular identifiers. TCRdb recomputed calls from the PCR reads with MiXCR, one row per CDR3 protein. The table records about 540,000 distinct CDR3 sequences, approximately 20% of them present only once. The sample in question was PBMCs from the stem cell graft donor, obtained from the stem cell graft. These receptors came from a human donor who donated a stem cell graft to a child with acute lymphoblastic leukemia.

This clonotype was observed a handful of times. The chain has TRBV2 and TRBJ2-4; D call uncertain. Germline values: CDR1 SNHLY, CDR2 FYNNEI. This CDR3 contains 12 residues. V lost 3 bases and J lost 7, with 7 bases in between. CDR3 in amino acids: CASSEPANIQYF. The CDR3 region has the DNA TGTGCCAGCAGTGAGCCCGCGAACATTCAGTACTTC.

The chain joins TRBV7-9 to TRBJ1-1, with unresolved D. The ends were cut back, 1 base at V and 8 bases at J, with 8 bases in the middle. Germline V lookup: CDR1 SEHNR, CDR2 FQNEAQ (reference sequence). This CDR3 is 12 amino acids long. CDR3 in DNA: TGTGCCAGCAGCTTAGACAGAAAGGAAGCTTTCTTT. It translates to CASSLDRKEAFF.

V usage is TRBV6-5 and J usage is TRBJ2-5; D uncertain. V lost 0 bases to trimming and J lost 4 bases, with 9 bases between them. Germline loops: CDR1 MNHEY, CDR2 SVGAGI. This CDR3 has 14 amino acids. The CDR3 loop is CASSYSNLIETQYF. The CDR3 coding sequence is TGTGCCAGCAGTTACTCGAACTTGATAGAGACCCAGTACTTC.

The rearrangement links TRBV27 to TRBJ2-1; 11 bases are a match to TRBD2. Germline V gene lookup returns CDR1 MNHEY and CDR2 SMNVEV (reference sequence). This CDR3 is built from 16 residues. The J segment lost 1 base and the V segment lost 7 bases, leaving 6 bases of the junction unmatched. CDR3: CASIKTSGASYNEQFF. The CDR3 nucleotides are TGTGCCAGCATTAAGACTAGCGGGGCGTCCTACAATGAGCAGTTCTTC.

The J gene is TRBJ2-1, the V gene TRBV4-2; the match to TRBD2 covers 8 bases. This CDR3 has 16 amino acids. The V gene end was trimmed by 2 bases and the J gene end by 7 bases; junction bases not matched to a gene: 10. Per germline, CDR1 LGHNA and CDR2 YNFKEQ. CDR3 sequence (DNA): TGTGCCAGCAGCCAAAAGGAGACGGGAGGGGTAAATGAGCAGTTCTTC. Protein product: CASSQKETGGVNEQFF.

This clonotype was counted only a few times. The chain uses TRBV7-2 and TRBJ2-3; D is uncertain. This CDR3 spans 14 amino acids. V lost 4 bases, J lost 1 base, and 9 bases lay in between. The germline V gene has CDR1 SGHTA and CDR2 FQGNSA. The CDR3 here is CASSSYLGTDTQYF. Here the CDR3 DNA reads TGTGCCAGCAGCTCCTACTTGGGCACAGATACGCAGTATTTT.

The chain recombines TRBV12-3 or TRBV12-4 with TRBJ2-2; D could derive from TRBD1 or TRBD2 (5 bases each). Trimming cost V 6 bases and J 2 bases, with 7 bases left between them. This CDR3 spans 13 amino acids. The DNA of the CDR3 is TGTGCCAGCAGGGGGGTTAACACCGGGGAGCTGTTTTTT. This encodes CASRGVNTGELFF.

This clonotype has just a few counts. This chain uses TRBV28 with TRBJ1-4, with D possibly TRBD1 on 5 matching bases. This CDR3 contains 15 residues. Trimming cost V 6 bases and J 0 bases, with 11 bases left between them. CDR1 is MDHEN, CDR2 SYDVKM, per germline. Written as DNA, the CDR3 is TGTGCCAGCAGCCGACTGACAGCAACTAATGAAAAACTGTTTTTT. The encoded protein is CASSRLTATNEKLFF.

The chain's CDR3 is CASSLAYELGYNEQFF. In nucleotides, the CDR3 is TGTGCCAGCAGCTTAGCCTATGAGTTGGGGTACAATGAGCAGTTCTTC. The chain employs TRBV7-2 and TRBJ2-1; no reliable D call. Germline assignment: CDR1 SGHTA and CDR2 FQGNSA. V was shortened by 0 bases and J by 4 bases, with 13 bases between the two germline ends. The CDR3 runs 16 residues.

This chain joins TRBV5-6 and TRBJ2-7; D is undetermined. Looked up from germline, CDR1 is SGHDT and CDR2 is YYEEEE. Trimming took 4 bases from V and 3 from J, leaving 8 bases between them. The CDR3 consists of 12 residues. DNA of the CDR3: TGTGCCAGCAGCCCCCCCCTCTACGAGCAGTACTTC. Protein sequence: CASSPPLYEQYF.

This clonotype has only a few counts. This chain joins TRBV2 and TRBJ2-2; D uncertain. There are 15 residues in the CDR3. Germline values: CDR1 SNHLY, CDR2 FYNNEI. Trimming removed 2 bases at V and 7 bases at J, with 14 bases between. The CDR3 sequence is CASSEPAGLFGELFF. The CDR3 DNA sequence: TGTGCCAGCAGTGAACCAGCTGGCCTGTTCGGGGAGCTGTTTTTT.

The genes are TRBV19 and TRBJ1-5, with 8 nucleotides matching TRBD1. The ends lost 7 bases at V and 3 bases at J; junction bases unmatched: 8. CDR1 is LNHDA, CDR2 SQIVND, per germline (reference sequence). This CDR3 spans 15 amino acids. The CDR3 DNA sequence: TGTGCCAGTACCATCGACAGGGGACTCAATCAGCCCCAGCATTTT. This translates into CASTIDRGLNQPQHF.

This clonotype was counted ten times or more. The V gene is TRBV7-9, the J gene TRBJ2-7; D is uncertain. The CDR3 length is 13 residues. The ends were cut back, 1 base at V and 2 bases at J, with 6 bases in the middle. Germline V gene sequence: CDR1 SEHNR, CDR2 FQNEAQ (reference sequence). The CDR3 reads CASSLDDAYEQYF. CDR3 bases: TGTGCCAGCAGCTTAGACGACGCCTACGAGCAGTACTTC. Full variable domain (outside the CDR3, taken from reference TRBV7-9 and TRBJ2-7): DTGVSQNPRHKITKRGQNVTFRCDPISEHNRLYWYRQTLGQGPEFLTYFQNEAQLEKSRLLSDRFSAERPKGSFSTLEIQRTEQGDSAMYLCASSLDDAYEQYFGPGTRLTVT.